The T cell receptor (beta chain) under discussion was sequenced for a study of cytomegalovirus exposure and HLA in healthy donors. Study-level findings and limits: In a later analysis, the majority of CMV-associated beta chains seemingly showed HLA restriction. Three CMV-associated chains proved CMV antigen-specific in vitro. Common viral pathogens seemed to be connected with several of the most significant clusters, according to a later analysis.

It was with 60 Vbeta and 13 Jbeta primers that the PCR ran. Data came from immunoSEQ multiplex PCR; TCRdb stores just in-frame clones and leaves some out. The table has 90,000 to 120,000 clones, 74% seen once; the top ten hold about 2.8%. V was trimmed by 6 bases and J by 4 bases, leaving 12 bases between them. CDR3 length: 13 amino acids. Germline loops: CDR1 LNHDA, CDR2 SQIVND (reference sequence). Nominally healthy donors provided the samples, though records likely missed some immune exposures. Note on this clone: Its antigen remains unknown.

The V call is TRBV19, the J call TRBJ1-1; D is perhaps TRBD1 (5 bases). Sequencing was carried out using PBMCs. This TCR came from a man between 50 and 59 years old in good health and CMV-seropositive. Here the CDR3 DNA reads TGTGCCAGTAGCTTCCAGGGCGGCACTGAAGCTTTCTTT. It encodes CASSFQGGTEAFF.